This note documents a single T cell receptor (beta chain) sequence. The antigen is unknown. The CDR3 runs to 11 residues. Germline V gene sequence: CDR1 SGHVS, CDR2 FQNEAQ. CD45RO-CCR7+CD27+CD95- characterized naive CD8+ T cells. This entry is derived from a study of CXCR3-negative and CXCR3-positive naive CD8 T cells. Study summary: Some 130 million TRB reads were obtained in total, which works out to about 1.5 +/- 0.3 million per library. Overall study findings and caveats: Diversity in memory CD8+ cells fell much lower than the comparably high levels seen in both naive subsets. Naive cells that were CXCR3-positive had more hydrophobic TRB CDR3s (compared with CXCR3-negative naive cells).

Libraries were UMI-labeled 5' RACE TRB cDNA. With the 5' RACE reads reprocessed, TCRdb shows one record per CDR3 protein and no DNA. The sample includes about 98,000 distinct CDR3 sequences. The clonotype was recovered from a human donor in good health. Some clones in this sample may be carry-over from other donors' samples. This chain uses TRBV7-8 with TRBJ2-1. Material for sequencing was naive CXCR3+ CD8+ T cells from blood. The subset: CD45RO-CCR7+CD27+CD95- naive CD8+ T cells expressing CXCR3 (TNR3+). The CDR3: CASSLSFEQFF.